Listed below are T cell receptor beta chains from one sample, sequenced in a study of T cell repertoires in cytomegalovirus infection. TCRdb reprocessed the reads via MiXCR and lists one record per CDR3 protein. The repertoire holds roughly 500,000 distinct CDR3 sequences, with about 15% as singletons. The sequenced sample consisted of CD8+ T cells from PBMCs. All receptors come from a human donor in good health (CMV status not recorded). Some clones in this sample may be carry-over from other donors' samples. CDR3s include the opening cysteine and the closing phenylalanine or tryptophan. The order of the fields is J gene, V gene, D gene, clone size, CDR3 length, CDR3 DNA, CDR3 protein. The D gene is left open where the match is weak. Clone size is given for some rows only: seen once, a few or many times, or a class if the clone is expanded.

>TRBJ2-1|TRBV6-1|-|many|17
TGTGCCAGCAGTGATCTAGGTAGCGCCAGCTCCTACAATGAGCAGTTCTTC
CASSDLGSASSYNEQFF
>TRBJ2-2|TRBV6-5|TRBD1|-|15
TGTGCCAGCAGTGGGGACAGAAGCCTTACCGGGGAGCTGTTTTTT
CASSGDRSLTGELFF
>TRBJ2-2|TRBV28|TRBD1|-|14
TGTGCCAGCAGTCGATCAGGGGGTACCGGGGAGCTGTTTTTT
CASSRSGGTGELFF
>TRBJ1-2|TRBV12-3/TRBV12-4|TRBD1|many|14
TGTGCCAGCAGTTTAGGACAGGGGGCGCTTGGCTACACCTTC
CASSLGQGALGYTF
>TRBJ1-1|TRBV6-1|-|many|15
TGTGCCAGCACCTCCAGGGAGGGTAAGAACACTGAAGCTTTCTTT
CASTSREGKNTEAFF
>TRBJ2-3|TRBV20-1|-|-|15
TGCAGTGCTAGAGACAGGGGGGGAAGCACAGATACGCAGTATTTT
CSARDRGGSTDTQYF
>TRBJ1-3|TRBV24-1|-|many|18
TGTGCCACCAGTGAAGAAAATCCAGACCCGCACTCTGGAAACACCATATATTTT
CATSEENPDPHSGNTIYF
>TRBJ2-1|TRBV7-3|TRBD2|few|15
TGTGCCAGCAGCCAACTAGCGGGGGGGAACAATGAGCAGTTCTTC
CASSQLAGGNNEQFF
>TRBJ2-1|TRBV19|-|few|16
TGTGCCAGTAGTATCCGGGACGGCCGGGTAACGGGTGAGCAGTTCTTC
CASSIRDGRVTGEQFF
>TRBJ2-7|TRBV20-1|-|-|11
TGCAGTGCTAGCTGGCTCGGGGAGCAGTACTTC
CSASWLGEQYF
>TRBJ2-1|TRBV28|-|many|14
TGTGCCAGCCATATACGGGGGGCGACGAATGAGCAGTTCTTC
CASHIRGATNEQFF
>TRBJ2-5|TRBV2|-|-|17
TGTGCCAGCAGTGACCCGGCGGGCGGGTCGTTTCAAGAGACCCAGTACTTC
CASSDPAGGSFQETQYF
>TRBJ1-1|TRBV4-1|-|-|15
TGCGCCAGCAGCCAAGATCCGACACTGAACACTGAAGCTTTCTTT
CASSQDPTLNTEAFF
>TRBJ1-1|TRBV4-1|-|-|14
TGCGCCAGCAGCCAAGGGAACATGAACACTGAAGCTTTCTTT
CASSQGNMNTEAFF
>TRBJ2-4|TRBV28|-|-|15
TGTGCCAGCAGTACTGGACGGCTAGCCAAAAACATTCAGTACTTC
CASSTGRLAKNIQYF
>TRBJ2-7|TRBV29-1|-|-|17
TGCAGCGTTGAAGATCGGCAGGGGCCTTCACTCTCCTACGAGCAGTACTTC
CSVEDRQGPSLSYEQYF
>TRBJ2-7|TRBV27|-|-|13
TGTGCCAGCAGTCCGGCAGGGCCAGGCGAGCAGTACTTC
CASSPAGPGEQYF
>TRBJ1-2|TRBV2|-|many|9
TGTGCCAGAGATGGGACGGCAAGTTTC
CARDGTASF
>TRBJ1-1|TRBV9|-|once|16
TGTGCCAGCAGCCGGGAGTGGGGGCTTCTGAACACTGAAGCTTTCTTT
CASSREWGLLNTEAFF
>TRBJ1-5|TRBV12-3/TRBV12-4|-|-|14
TGTGCCAGCAGTTTTGGGGGGTTGGGTCAGCCCCAGCATTTT
CASSFGGLGQPQHF
>TRBJ1-6|TRBV12-3/TRBV12-4|-|many|17
TGTGCCAGCAGTATATTACCGGGGCCGACTTTGGATTCACCCCTCCACTTT
CASSILPGPTLDSPLHF
>TRBJ1-1|TRBV11-1|-|many|15
TGTGCCAGCAGCTTAGCGTGGGCGGGGACCACTGAAGCTTTCTTT
CASSLAWAGTTEAFF
>TRBJ2-7|TRBV6-1|TRBD2|few|18
TGTGCCAGCAGTGAAGAGGGACTAGCGGGGGTTTATCCCTACGAGCAGTACTTC
CASSEEGLAGVYPYEQYF
>TRBJ1-2|TRBV7-9|-|many|16
TGTGCCAGCAGCTCCTCATTCGGACGGAGGAACTATGGCTACACCTTC
CASSSSFGRRNYGYTF